These 11 T cell receptor beta chains share one sample of origin, sequenced in a study of shared clonotypes between healthy human individuals. TCRdb's table, derived via immunoSEQ multiplex PCR, lists solely in-frame clones and lacks some. Of 300,000 to 400,000 clones listed, 73% are singletons. Sequencing was performed on memory CD4+ T cells sorted from blood. Subset denoted: CD45RA-negative fraction. Receptors were obtained from a man aged 30 to 39 in good health.

This chain joins TRBV7-6 and TRBJ2-5; D ambiguous. Germline values: CDR1 SGHVS, CDR2 FNYEAQ. The V end was cut by 4 bases, the J end by 9 bases, with 18 bases between. This CDR3 region has 14 residues. Here the CDR3 reads CASSSQTADAAQYF. CDR3 DNA sequence: TGTGCCAGCAGCTCTCAAACCGCCGACGCGGCCCAGTACTTC.

This clone came up a few times. At the DNA level, this CDR3 is encoded by other sequences in the same sample as well. The chain links TRBV6-1 to TRBJ2-7, with D uncertain. The CDR3 runs to 11 residues. Trimming left V 2 bases short and J 4 bases short, with 3 bases between. CDR1 is MNHNS and CDR2 is SASEGT in the germline V gene. The CDR3: CASSEKYEQYF. The CDR3 DNA reads as TGTGCCAGCAGTGAAAAGTACGAGCAGTACTTC.

The chain carries TRBV7-6 and TRBJ2-3; D unclear. The CDR3 has 14 amino acids. The germline gives CDR1 SGHVS, CDR2 FNYEAQ. Trimming stripped 5 bases from V and 0 bases from J, with 9 bases between. DNA for the CDR3: TGTGCCAGCAGCCCTTCGACTAGCACAGATACGCAGTATTTT. Protein product: CASSPSTSTDTQYF.

This clone was picked up a small number of times. This chain connects TRBV7-6 to TRBJ2-2; 8 nucleotides agree with TRBD1. The junction had 3 bases not matched to a gene; V was cut back by 5 bases and J by 1 base. CDR1 and CDR2 (germline): SGHVS, FNYEAQ. CDR3 length equals 15 residues. The CDR3 spells CASSKTGGNTGELFF. In DNA form, the CDR3 reads TGTGCCAGCAGCAAAACAGGGGGGAACACCGGGGAGCTGTTTTTT.

CDR3 nucleotide sequence: TGTGCCAGTAGTATCTCCGGGACTAGCGGTCGGGAGCAGTACTTC. Amino acids: CASSISGTSGREQYF. The rearrangement uses TRBV19 and TRBJ2-7, with TRBD2 matching 11 bases. V trimming: 3 bases; J trimming: 7 bases; junction bases outside the gene matches: 8. The germline gives CDR1 LNHDA, CDR2 SQIVND (reference sequence). This CDR3 is 15 amino acids long.

The sample holds a few counts of this clone. CDR3 protein: CASSPGAAGGPSSYNEQFF. The CDR3 nucleotides read TGTGCCAGCTCACCAGGGGCAGCGGGAGGGCCGAGCTCCTACAATGAGCAGTTCTTC. The chain is built from TRBV18 and TRBJ2-1; 10 nucleotides line up with TRBD2. V gave up 2 bases and J gave up 0 bases; unmatched junction bases: 10. The CDR3 totals 19 residues. Germline CDR1 is KGHSH and CDR2 is LQKENI. Using reference TRBV18 and TRBJ2-1 for the parts outside the CDR3, the full variable domain is NAGVMQNPRHLVRRRGQEARLRCSPMKGHSHVYWYRQLPEEGLKFMVYLQKENIIDESGMPKERFSAEFPKEGPSILRIQQVVRGDSAAYFCASSPGAAGGPSSYNEQFFGPGTRLTVL.

V gene TRBV27 combines with J gene TRBJ2-6; D is ambiguous. The germline V gene encodes CDR1 MNHEY and CDR2 SMNVEV (reference sequence). The ends were cut back, 8 bases at V and 4 bases at J, with 15 bases in the middle. The CDR3 length is 15 residues. For the CDR3, the DNA is TGTGCCAGCGCCATTTCTTTCATGGGGGCCAACGTCCTGACTTTC. Encoded protein: CASAISFMGANVLTF.

The J gene is TRBJ2-2, the V gene TRBV2; 11 nucleotides line up with TRBD2. V shed 10 bases and J 6 bases; nucleotides not matched to a gene: 7. Germline lookup yields CDR1 SNHLY and CDR2 FYNNEI. The CDR3 loop spans 14 amino acids. CDR3 sequence reads: CAIRLAGLSGELFF. CDR3 nucleotides: TGTGCCATCAGACTAGCGGGACTGTCCGGGGAGCTGTTTTTT.

This clone was counted a few times. The V gene is TRBV30, the J gene TRBJ1-5; possible D gene TRBD1, 6 bases. Germline V gene sequence: CDR1 GTSNPN, CDR2 SVGIG (reference sequence). The CDR3 has 13 residues. V was clipped by 5 bases and J by 7 bases, with 15 bases between them. The CDR3 region has the DNA TGTGCCTGGGGTCTGGGGGCCGGGCAGCCCCAGCATTTT. The encoded protein is CAWGLGAGQPQHF.

About this clone: The sample carries other DNA sequences with the same CDR3. The chain joins TRBV9 to TRBJ2-7; no clear D gene. Germline lookup yields CDR1 SGDLS and CDR2 YYNGEE. The CDR3 consists of 13 residues. Deletions cut 1 base from V and 3 bases from J, with 8 bases between. The CDR3 nucleotides are TGTGCCAGCAGCGTAAATCCCAGCTACGAGCAGTACTTC. Amino acid sequence: CASSVNPSYEQYF.

In the case of this clone: Distinct nucleotide sequences in the sample also encode this CDR3. The chain is built from TRBV11-3 and TRBJ2-2; a possible D gene is TRBD1 (5 bases). V was shortened by 1 base and J by 4 bases, with 7 bases between the two germline ends. Per the germline V gene, CDR1 is SGHNT and CDR2 is YENEEA. CDR3 length: 14 residues. This chain's CDR3 is CASSLVQGTGELFF. The CDR3 DNA sequence: TGTGCCAGCAGCTTAGTGCAGGGCACCGGGGAGCTGTTTTTT.